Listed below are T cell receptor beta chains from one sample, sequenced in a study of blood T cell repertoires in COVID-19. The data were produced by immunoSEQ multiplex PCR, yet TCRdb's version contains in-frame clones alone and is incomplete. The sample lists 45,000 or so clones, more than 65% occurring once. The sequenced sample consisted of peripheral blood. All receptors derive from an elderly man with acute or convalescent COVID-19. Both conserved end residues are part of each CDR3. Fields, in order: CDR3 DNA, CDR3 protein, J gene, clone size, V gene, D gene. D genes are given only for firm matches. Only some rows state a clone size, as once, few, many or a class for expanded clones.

TGTGCCAGCTCACCAAGCGGGGGCCGATACGAGCAGTACTTC CASSPSGGRYEQYF TRBJ2-7 NA TRBV18 TRBD2
TGCAGCGTCGGGACTAGCGGAGCGGGGGAGACCCAGTACTTC CSVGTSGAGETQYF TRBJ2-5 NA TRBV29-1 TRBD2
TGTGCCAGCAGTGCGGACAGTGTCAATCAGCCCCAGCATTTT CASSADSVNQPQHF TRBJ1-5 few TRBV2 NA
TGTGCCAGTCAAGCGGGAGATAGAACCGGGGAGCTGTTTTTT CASQAGDRTGELFF TRBJ2-2 NA TRBV6-5 TRBD2
TGTGCCAGTAGTAGAACACGCGGGACGTTCGCCCTCCACTTT CASSRTRGTFALHF TRBJ1-6 NA TRBV19 NA
TGTGCCAGCAGTCTCCGGGACAGGGTCTACAATGAGCAGTTCTTC CASSLRDRVYNEQFF TRBJ2-1 NA TRBV6-5 TRBD1
TGCGCCAGCAGCCGAGGGGCGGGAAACAATGAGCAGTTCTTC CASSRGAGNNEQFF TRBJ2-1 NA TRBV5-1 NA
TGTGCCAGCTCACCCGTCGGGGGAGAAGGGGCCTTCTATGGCTACACCTTC CASSPVGGEGAFYGYTF TRBJ1-2 NA TRBV18 NA
TGTGCCAGCGTCCTAGACGGGACAGGGAACTATGGCTACACCTTC CASVLDGTGNYGYTF TRBJ1-2 NA TRBV7-2 TRBD1
TGTGCCAGCAGCTCCGTAGCGGGAGGGCCGGTTAATGAGCAGTTCTTC CASSSVAGGPVNEQFF TRBJ2-1 NA TRBV7-8 TRBD2
TGTGCCAGCAGCTTAGATGGCAGGTGGGAGACCCAGTACTTC CASSLDGRWETQYF TRBJ2-5 NA TRBV7-9 NA
TGTGCCAGTAGCCCGGGGGGAGTTAATGAGCAGTTCTTC CASSPGGVNEQFF TRBJ2-1 NA TRBV19 TRBD2
TGTGCCAGCAGTGAAGCGCGGCAAGGGAACACTGAAGCTTTCTTT CASSEARQGNTEAFF TRBJ1-1 NA TRBV6-1 NA
TGTGCCAGCAGATACGGGACTAGAAACTACAATGAGCAGTTCTTC CASRYGTRNYNEQFF TRBJ2-1 NA TRBV27 TRBD2
TGTGCCAGCAGCCCTCAGGAGGGGGCGCGTTATTCACCCCTCCACTTT CASSPQEGARYSPLHF TRBJ1-6 once TRBV9 TRBD1
TGCGCCAGCAGCCACGGACTGGGCACAGATACGCAGTATTTT CASSHGLGTDTQYF TRBJ2-3 NA TRBV4-1 NA
TGTGCCATCAGTGAGTCATTTCGACAGGAGGCAAACACCATATATTTT CAISESFRQEANTIYF TRBJ1-3 NA TRBV10-3 NA
TGTGCCAGCAGCTTAGGGGGACTAGCTAAAGAGACCCAGTACTTC CASSLGGLAKETQYF TRBJ2-5 NA TRBV7-2 TRBD2
TGTGCCAGCAGTTCACTCCGGACAGGCACGAACACTGAAGCTTTCTTT CASSSLRTGTNTEAFF TRBJ1-1 NA TRBV27 TRBD1
TGTGCCAGCACTCGACCCGGGACAGGGATGGATGAGCAGTTCTTC CASTRPGTGMDEQFF TRBJ2-1 NA TRBV27 TRBD1
TGTGCCAGCAAACAGGGTTCGAGCAGCAATGAGCAGTTCTTC CASKQGSSSNEQFF TRBJ2-1 NA TRBV3-1/TRBV3-2 NA
TGTGCCAGCAGCTTAGGAGGGTCGGGGAAAGGAGAGCAGTTCTTC CASSLGGSGKGEQFF TRBJ2-1 once TRBV7-2 NA
TGTGCCAGCAGCCTACTGACAGGGGGCTCCTACAATGAGCAGTTCTTC CASSLLTGGSYNEQFF TRBJ2-1 NA TRBV5-4 TRBD1
TGCGCCAGCAGTATCACCCCATGGACAGACGGCACGCAGTATTTT CASSITPWTDGTQYF TRBJ2-3 NA TRBV4-1 NA
TGTGCCACCTCCGGGACTAGCGGGAGCAATGAGCAGTTCTTC CATSGTSGSNEQFF TRBJ2-1 NA TRBV6-5 TRBD2
TGTGCCAGCAGAGCCCTATTGAGGCAGCCCCAGCATTTT CASRALLRQPQHF TRBJ1-5 NA TRBV28 NA
TGTGCCAGCCGGAGCCAGCCACTGATGAACACTGAAGCTTTCTTT CASRSQPLMNTEAFF TRBJ1-1 NA TRBV6-5 NA
TGTGCCAGCAGCTTAGCTGCGGGAGGCTCCTACGAGCAGTACTTC CASSLAAGGSYEQYF TRBJ2-7 NA TRBV7-2 TRBD2
TGTGCCAGCAGCGTAGGGCCCGGAACTAGGCACGCATACGAGCAGTACTTC CASSVGPGTRHAYEQYF TRBJ2-7 NA TRBV9 NA
TGTGCCAGCAGTTACTCGCAGGGTTGGGAGACCCAGTACTTC CASSYSQGWETQYF TRBJ2-5 NA TRBV6-5 NA
TGTGCCAGCAGTTTATCGACAGGGCCCCAGCATTTT CASSLSTGPQHF TRBJ1-5 NA TRBV28 NA
TGTGCCAGCAGCGATCAGGGTTGGGAAAAACTGTTTTTT CASSDQGWEKLFF TRBJ1-4 many TRBV11-2 NA
TGTGCCAGCAGCTTAGCTGGACAGCCGGCTGGTCAGCCCCAGCATTTT CASSLAGQPAGQPQHF TRBJ1-5 NA TRBV7-2 NA
TGTGCCAGCAGCTCCAGGGGTGGCTGGGGCTACACCTTC CASSSRGGWGYTF TRBJ1-2 NA TRBV11-2 NA
TGTGCCAGTAGGAAACAGGGAGGGGATGGCTACACCTTC CASRKQGGDGYTF TRBJ1-2 few TRBV19 NA
TGCGCCAGCAGCTTGGCGGGACAGGGTTTGGGCGGCACTGAAGCTTTCTTT CASSLAGQGLGGTEAFF TRBJ1-1 NA TRBV5-1 TRBD1
TGTGCCAGCAGTCTGGACAGTTCGAGAGGCTACACCTTC CASSLDSSRGYTF TRBJ1-2 few TRBV28 NA
TGTGCCAGTCGACAGGGAGGCGGAAGCTCCTACAATGAGCAGTTCTTC CASRQGGGSSYNEQFF TRBJ2-1 few TRBV19 NA
TGTGCCAGCAGCCACACAGGGGGCGGCACTGAAGCTTTCTTT CASSHTGGGTEAFF TRBJ1-1 few TRBV3-1/TRBV3-2 TRBD1
TGTGCCAGCAGTCCGGTGGGGGCTAGCACAGATACGCAGTATTTT CASSPVGASTDTQYF TRBJ2-3 NA TRBV27 NA
TGTGCCACCAGCACGAGGGACAGGAGGGGAAGAACTGAAGCTTTCTTT CATSTRDRRGRTEAFF TRBJ1-1 NA TRBV24-1 TRBD1
TGTGCCAGCTCACCATCGTCGGGGGGCAATGAGCAGTTCTTC CASSPSSGGNEQFF TRBJ2-1 once TRBV18 TRBD2
TGTGCCAGCAGCCTCGTACAGGGGGCTCGGGAAAAACTGTTTTTT CASSLVQGAREKLFF TRBJ1-4 NA TRBV3-1/TRBV3-2 TRBD1
TGCGCCAGCAGCAGCTCGCAGGGCCCAGTTAACACTGAAGCTTTCTTT CASSSSQGPVNTEAFF TRBJ1-1 NA TRBV5-1 NA
TGTGCCAGCAGCCAAGATTATAAAACCCCCCGGGAGCAGTACTTC CASSQDYKTPREQYF TRBJ2-7 NA TRBV4-2 NA
TGTGCCAGTAGTATAATGACTAGCGGGAGGAACGAGCAGTACTTC CASSIMTSGRNEQYF TRBJ2-7 NA TRBV19 TRBD2
TGTGCTAGCAGCTCCGACAGGGGCTCCTACGAGCAGTACTTC CASSSDRGSYEQYF TRBJ2-7 NA TRBV7-7 TRBD1
TGTGCCAGTAGCCCCGGGAGGCTTTTCCCCTACGAGCAGTACTTC CASSPGRLFPYEQYF TRBJ2-7 NA TRBV19 TRBD2
TGTGCCAGCAGTTTTCGGCTAGCGGACGAGCAGTACTTC CASSFRLADEQYF TRBJ2-7 NA TRBV28 TRBD2
TGTGCCAGCAGCGTCGGAAACATTCAGTACTTC CASSVGNIQYF TRBJ2-4 once TRBV3-1/TRBV3-2 NA
TGTGCCAGCAGCTTATCGGGACAGGGTAATCAGCCCCAGCATTTT CASSLSGQGNQPQHF TRBJ1-5 NA TRBV7-2 TRBD1
TGTGCCAGTAGTCTGGGAGGGACTAGCGGGAGTTATGAGCAGTTCTTC CASSLGGTSGSYEQFF TRBJ2-1 few TRBV19 TRBD2
TGCGCCAGCAGCCCTGGACAGGGGGCTAGGAATGAGCAGTTCTTC CASSPGQGARNEQFF TRBJ2-1 NA TRBV5-1 TRBD1
TGTGCCAGTAGTACCGACAGGGGGCTCAATCAGCCCCAGCATTTT CASSTDRGLNQPQHF TRBJ1-5 NA TRBV19 TRBD1
TGTGCCAGCAGCTTCTTGACAGCCCAAGAGACCCAGTACTTC CASSFLTAQETQYF TRBJ2-5 NA TRBV11-2 NA
TGTGCCAGCAGTGAGACTGTCGGCACTAGCACAGATACGCAGTATTTT CASSETVGTSTDTQYF TRBJ2-3 NA TRBV2 NA